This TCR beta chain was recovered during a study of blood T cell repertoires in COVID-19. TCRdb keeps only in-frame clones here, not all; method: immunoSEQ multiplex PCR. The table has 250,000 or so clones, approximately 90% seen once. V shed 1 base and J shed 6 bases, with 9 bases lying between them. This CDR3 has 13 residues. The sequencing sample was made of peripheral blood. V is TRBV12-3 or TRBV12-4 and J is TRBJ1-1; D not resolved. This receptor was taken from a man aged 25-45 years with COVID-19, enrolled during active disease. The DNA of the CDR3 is TGTGCCAGCAGTTTAGAGCCTTTGCCTGAAGCTTTCTTT. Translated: CASSLEPLPEAFF.